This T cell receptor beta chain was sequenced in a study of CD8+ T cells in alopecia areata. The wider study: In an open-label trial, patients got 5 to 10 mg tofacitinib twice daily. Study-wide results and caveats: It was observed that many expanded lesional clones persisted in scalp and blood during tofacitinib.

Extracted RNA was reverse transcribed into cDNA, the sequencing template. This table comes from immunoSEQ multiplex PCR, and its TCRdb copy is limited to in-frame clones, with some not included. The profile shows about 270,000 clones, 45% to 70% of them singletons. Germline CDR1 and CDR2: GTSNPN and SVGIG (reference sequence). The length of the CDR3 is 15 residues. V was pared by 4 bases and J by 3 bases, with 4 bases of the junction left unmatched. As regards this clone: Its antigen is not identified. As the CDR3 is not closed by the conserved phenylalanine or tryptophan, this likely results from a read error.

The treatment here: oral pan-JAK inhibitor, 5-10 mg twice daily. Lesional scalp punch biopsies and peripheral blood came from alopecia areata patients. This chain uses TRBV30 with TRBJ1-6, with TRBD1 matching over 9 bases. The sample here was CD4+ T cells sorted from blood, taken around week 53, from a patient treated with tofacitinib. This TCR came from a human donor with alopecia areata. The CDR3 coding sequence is TGTGCCTGGATGGGACAGGGTATCTATAATTCACCCCTCCACCTT. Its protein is CAWMGQGIYNSPLHL.